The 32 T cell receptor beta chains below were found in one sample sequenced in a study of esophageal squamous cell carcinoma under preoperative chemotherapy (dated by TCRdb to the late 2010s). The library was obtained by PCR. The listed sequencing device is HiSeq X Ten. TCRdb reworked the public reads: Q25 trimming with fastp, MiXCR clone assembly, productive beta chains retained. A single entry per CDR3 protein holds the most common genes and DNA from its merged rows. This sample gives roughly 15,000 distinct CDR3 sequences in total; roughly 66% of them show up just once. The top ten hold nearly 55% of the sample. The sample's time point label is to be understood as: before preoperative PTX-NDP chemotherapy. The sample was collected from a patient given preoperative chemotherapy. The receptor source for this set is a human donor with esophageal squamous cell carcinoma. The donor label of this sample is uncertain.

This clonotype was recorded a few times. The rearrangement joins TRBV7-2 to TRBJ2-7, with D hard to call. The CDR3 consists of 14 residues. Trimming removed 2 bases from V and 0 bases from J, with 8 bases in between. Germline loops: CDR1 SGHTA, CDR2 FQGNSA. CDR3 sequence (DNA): TGTGCCAGCAGCTTAAACTCCTTCTCCTACGAGCAGTACTTC. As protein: CASSLNSFSYEQYF.

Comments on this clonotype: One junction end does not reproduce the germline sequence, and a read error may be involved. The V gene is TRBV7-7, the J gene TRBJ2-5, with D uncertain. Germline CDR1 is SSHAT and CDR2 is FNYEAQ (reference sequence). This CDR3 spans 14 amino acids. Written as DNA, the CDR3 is TGTGCTAGCAGCCCGGACCGGACGGGAGAGACCCAGTACTTC. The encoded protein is CASSPDRTGETQYF. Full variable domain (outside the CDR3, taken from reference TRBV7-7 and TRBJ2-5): GAGVSQSPRYKVTKRGQDVTLRCDPISSHATLYWYQQALGQGPEFLTYFNYEAQPDKSGLPSDRFSAERPEGSISTLTIQRTEQRDSAMYRCASSPDRTGETQYFGPGTRLLVL.

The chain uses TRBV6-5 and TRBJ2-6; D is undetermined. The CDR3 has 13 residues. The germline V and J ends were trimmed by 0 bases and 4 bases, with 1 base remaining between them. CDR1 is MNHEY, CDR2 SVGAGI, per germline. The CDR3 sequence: CASSYSGANVLTF. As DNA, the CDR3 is TGTGCCAGCAGTTACTCCGGGGCCAACGTCCTGACTTTC.

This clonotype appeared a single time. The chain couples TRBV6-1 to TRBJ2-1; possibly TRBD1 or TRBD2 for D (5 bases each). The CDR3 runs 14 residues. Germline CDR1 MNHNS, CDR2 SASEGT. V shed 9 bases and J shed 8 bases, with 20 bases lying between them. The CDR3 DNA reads TGTGCCAGTCACGTGGGGGTCGGCACAGATGAGCAGTTCTTC. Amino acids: CASHVGVGTDEQFF.

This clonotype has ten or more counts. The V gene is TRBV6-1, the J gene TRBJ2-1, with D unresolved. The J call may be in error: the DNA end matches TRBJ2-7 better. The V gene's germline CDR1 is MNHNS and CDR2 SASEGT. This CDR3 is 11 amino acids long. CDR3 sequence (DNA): TGTGCCAGCAGAAACGCCGGCGAGCAGTACTTC. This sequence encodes CASRNAGEQYF.

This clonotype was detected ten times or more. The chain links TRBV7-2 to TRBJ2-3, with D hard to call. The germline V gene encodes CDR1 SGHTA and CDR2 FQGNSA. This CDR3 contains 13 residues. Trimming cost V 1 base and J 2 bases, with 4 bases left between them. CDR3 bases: TGTGCCAGCAGCTTAGATTACACAGATACGCAGTATTTT. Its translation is CASSLDYTDTQYF.

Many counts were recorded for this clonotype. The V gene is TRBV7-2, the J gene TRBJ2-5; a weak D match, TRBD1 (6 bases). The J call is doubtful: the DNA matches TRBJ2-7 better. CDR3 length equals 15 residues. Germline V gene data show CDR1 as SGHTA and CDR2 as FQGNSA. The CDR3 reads CASSLDWGLSYEQYF. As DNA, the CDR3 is TGTGCCAGCAGCCTCGATTGGGGGCTGTCCTACGAGCAGTACTTC.

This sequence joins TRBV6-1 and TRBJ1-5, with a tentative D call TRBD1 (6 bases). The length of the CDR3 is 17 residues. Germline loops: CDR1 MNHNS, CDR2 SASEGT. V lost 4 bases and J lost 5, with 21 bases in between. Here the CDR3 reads CASSVPGALLRDQPQHF. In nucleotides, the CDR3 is TGTGCCAGCAGTGTCCCGGGGGCCCTGTTGAGAGATCAGCCCCAGCATTTT.

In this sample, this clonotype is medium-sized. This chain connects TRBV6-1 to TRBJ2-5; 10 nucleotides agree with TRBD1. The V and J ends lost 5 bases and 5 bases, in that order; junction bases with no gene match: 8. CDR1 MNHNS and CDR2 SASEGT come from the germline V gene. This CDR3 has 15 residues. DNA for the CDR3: TGTGCCAGCAGTAGGACCGGGACAGGGGTCGAGACCCAGTACTTC. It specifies CASSRTGTGVETQYF.

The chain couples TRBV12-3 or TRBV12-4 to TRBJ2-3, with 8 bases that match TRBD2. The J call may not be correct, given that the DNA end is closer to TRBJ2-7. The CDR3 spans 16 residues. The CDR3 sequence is CASRGYGGGRTDTQYF. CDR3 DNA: TGTGCCAGCAGGGGTTACGGGGGGGGACGCACAGATACGCAGTACTTC.

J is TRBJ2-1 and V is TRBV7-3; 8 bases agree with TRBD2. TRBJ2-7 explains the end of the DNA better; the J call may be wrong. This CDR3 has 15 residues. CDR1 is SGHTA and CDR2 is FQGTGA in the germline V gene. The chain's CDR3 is CASSAVTGGSYEQYF. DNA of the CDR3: TGTGCCAGCAGCGCAGTGACGGGGGGGTCCTACGAGCAGTACTTC.

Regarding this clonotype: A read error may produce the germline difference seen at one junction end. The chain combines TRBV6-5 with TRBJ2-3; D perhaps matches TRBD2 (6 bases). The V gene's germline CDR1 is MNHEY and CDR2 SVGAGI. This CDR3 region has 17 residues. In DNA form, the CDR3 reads TGTGCCAGCAGTTCGGGGACTGGGGGGAGCTACACAGATACCCAGTATTTC. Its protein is CASSSGTGGSYTDTQYF.

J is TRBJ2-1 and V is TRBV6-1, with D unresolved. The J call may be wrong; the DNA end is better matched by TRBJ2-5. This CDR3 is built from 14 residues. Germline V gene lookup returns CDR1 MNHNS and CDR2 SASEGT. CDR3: CASSEGSESETQYF. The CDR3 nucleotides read TGTGCCAGCAGTGAAGGGAGCGAGTCAGAGACCCAGTACTTC.

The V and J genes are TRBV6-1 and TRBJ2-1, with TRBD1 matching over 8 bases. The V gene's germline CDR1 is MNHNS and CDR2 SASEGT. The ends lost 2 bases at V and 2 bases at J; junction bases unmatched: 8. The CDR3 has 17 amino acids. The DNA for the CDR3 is TGTGCCAGCAGTGAACTTTTTTTGGGACAGGCCTACAATGAGCAGTTCTTC. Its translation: CASSELFLGQAYNEQFF.

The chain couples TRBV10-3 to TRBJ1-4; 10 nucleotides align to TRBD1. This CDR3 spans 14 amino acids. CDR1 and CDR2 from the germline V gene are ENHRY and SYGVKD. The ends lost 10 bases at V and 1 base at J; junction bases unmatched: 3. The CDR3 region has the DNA TGTGCCACCAGGACAGGGGGAACTAATGAAAAACTGTTTTTT. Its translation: CATRTGGTNEKLFF.

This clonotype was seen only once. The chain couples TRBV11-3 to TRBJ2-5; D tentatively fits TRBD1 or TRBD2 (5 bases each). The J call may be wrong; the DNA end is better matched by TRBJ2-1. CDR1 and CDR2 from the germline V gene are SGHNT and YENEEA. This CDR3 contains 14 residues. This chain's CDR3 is CASSFGGSYNEQFF. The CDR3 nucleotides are TGTGCCAGCAGCTTTGGGGGTTCTTACAATGAGCAGTTCTTC.

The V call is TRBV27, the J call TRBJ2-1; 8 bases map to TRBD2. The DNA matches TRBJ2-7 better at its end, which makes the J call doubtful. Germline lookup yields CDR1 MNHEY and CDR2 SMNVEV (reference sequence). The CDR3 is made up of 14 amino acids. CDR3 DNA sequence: TGTGCCAGCAGCCACCGAGCGGGGGCCTACGAGCAGTACTTC. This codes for CASSHRAGAYEQYF.

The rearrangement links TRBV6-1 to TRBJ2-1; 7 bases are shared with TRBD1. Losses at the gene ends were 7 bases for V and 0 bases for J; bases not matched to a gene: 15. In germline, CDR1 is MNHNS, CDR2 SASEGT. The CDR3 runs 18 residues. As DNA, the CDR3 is TGTGCCAGCACCGGGACAGTCGTGGTAGCGAGCTCCTACAATGAGCAGTTCTTC. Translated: CASTGTVVVASSYNEQFF.

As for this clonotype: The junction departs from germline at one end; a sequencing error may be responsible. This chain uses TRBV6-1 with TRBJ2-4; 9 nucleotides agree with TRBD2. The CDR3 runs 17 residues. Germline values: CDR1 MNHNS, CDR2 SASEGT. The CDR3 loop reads CARSPSGGLSGKNTQYF. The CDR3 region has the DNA TGTGCCAGGAGCCCAAGCGGGGGGCTGAGCGGCAAAAACACTCAGTACTTC.

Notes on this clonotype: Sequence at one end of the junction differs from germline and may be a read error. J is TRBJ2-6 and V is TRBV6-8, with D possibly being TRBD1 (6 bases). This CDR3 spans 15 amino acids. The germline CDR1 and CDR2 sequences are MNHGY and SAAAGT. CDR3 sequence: CASGGRPPGANVQYF. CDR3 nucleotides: TGTGCCAGCGGGGGCCGACCTCCTGGGGCCAACGTCCAGTATTTC.

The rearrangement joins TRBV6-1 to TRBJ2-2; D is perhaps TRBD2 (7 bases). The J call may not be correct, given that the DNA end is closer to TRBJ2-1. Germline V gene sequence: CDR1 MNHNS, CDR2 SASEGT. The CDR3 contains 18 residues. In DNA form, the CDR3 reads TGTGCCAGCAGTGGGAGAGAGGGGGGGTGGGCGCCCTACGGGGAGCAGTTCTTC. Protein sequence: CASSGREGGWAPYGEQFF.

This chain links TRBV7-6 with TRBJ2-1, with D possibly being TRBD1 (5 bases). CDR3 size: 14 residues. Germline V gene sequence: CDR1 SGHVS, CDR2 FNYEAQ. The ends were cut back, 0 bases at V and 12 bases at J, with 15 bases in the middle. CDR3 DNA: TGTGCCAGCAGCTTAGCCCCCAGGGAAGGAAGGCAGTTCTTC. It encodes CASSLAPREGRQFF.

The DNA of the CDR3 is TGTGCCAGCAGGCGCAACGGGGGGGGTGGGGAAGATACGCAGTACTTC. Amino acids: CASRRNGGGGEDTQYF. This rearrangement joins TRBV6-1 to TRBJ2-5; TRBD2 matches at 8 bases. Germline trimming cut 6 bases from V and 11 bases from J; bases unmatched to any gene: 20. Germline V gene data show CDR1 as MNHNS and CDR2 as SASEGT. This CDR3 has 16 residues.

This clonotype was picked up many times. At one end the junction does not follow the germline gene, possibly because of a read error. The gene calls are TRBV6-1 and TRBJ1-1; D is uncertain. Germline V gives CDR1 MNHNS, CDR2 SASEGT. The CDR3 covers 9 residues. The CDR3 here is CASSGEVFF. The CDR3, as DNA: TGTGCCAGCAGTGGAGAAGTTTTCTTT.

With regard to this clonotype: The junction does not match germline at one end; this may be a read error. The CDR3: CASRPLGGSATNTQYF. Written as DNA, the CDR3 is TGTGCCAGCAGACCCCTGGGGGGGTCTGCCACAAACACGCAGTATTTC. The chain has TRBV6-1 and TRBJ2-4, with TRBD2 matching over 7 bases. The CDR3 contains 16 residues. Germline V lookup: CDR1 MNHNS, CDR2 SASEGT.

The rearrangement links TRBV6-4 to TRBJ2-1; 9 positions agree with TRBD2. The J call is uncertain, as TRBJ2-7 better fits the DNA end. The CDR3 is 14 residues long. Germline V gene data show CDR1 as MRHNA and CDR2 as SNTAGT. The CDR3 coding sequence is TGTGCCAGCAGTGAATCTAGCGGGGTCCCGGAGCAGTACTTC. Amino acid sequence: CASSESSGVPEQYF.

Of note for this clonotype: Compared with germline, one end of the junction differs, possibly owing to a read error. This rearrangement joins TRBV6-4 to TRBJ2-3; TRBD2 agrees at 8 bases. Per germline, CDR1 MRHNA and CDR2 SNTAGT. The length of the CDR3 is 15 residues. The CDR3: CASSATSDPPDTQYF. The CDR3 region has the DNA TGTGCCAGCAGTGCGACTAGCGACCCCCCAGATACGCAGTATTTC.

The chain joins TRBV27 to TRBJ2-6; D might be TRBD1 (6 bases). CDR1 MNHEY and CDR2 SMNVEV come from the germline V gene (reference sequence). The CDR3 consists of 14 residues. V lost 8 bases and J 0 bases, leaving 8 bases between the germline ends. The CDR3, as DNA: TGTGCCAGCCAGGGGTACTCTGGGGCCAACGTCCTGACTTTC. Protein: CASQGYSGANVLTF.

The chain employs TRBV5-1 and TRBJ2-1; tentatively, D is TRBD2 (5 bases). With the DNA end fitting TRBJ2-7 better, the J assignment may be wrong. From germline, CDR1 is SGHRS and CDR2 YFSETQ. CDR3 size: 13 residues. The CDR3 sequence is CASSSGVTYEQYF. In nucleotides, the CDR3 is TGCGCCAGCAGCAGCGGAGTCACCTACGAGCAGTACTTC.

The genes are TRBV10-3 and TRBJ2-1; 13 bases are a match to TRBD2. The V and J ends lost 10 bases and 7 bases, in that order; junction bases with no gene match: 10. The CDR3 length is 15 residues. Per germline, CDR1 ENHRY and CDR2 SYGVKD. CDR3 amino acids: CATSRGTSGANEQFF. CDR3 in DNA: TGTGCCACCTCAAGGGGGACTAGCGGGGCTAATGAGCAGTTCTTC.

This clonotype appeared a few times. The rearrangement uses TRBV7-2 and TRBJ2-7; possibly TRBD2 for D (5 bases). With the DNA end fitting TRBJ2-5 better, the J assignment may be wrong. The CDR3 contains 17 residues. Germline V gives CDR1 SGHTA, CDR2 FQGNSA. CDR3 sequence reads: CASSSLPGSTNQETQYF. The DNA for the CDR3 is TGTGCCAGCAGCTCACTCCCCGGGTCGACTAACCAAGAGACCCAGTACTTC.

In DNA form, the CDR3 reads TGCAGTGCCTCGTCGGCAGATACGCAGTATTTT. It is translated as CSASSADTQYF. The gene calls are TRBV20-1 and TRBJ2-3, with unresolved D. Germline loops: CDR1 DFQATT, CDR2 SNEGSKA (reference sequence). The CDR3 consists of 11 residues. Trimming took off 6 bases at V and 4 bases at J, with 8 bases between the two ends.